The sequence of this T cell receptor beta chain was determined in a study of cytomegalovirus exposure and HLA in healthy donors. Germline CDR1 MDHEN, CDR2 SYDVKM. The CDR3 spans 17 residues. V trimming: 6 bases; J trimming: 5 bases; junction bases outside the gene matches: 18. Vbeta (60) and Jbeta (13) primers were used in the PCR. Sequencing used immunoSEQ multiplex PCR; TCRdb keeps in-frame clones, though not all of them. The top ten clones hold about 7% of a sample with over 150,000 clones, about 80% of them seen once. The chain combines TRBV28 with TRBJ2-7; 8 nucleotides align to TRBD1. Sequenced input: PBMCs. The receptor was derived from a man in his thirties or forties in good health and CMV-seropositive. CDR3 sequence: CASRPRTGLDPSHEQYF. As DNA, the CDR3 is TGTGCCAGCAGACCTAGGACAGGGTTAGATCCTAGCCACGAGCAGTACTTC.